Described below is a single T cell receptor beta chain sequence and its context. Antigen specificity is unknown. Germline V lookup: CDR1 LGHNA, CDR2 YNFKEQ. This CDR3 has 16 amino acids. Trimming took 1 base from V and 6 from J, leaving 15 bases between them. Multiplex touch-down PCR with TRB-A/B primers amplified rearranged V-D-J TRB sequences. TCRdb re-analysed the multiplex PCR reads in MiXCR, keeping a single row per CDR3 protein. Among over a thousand distinct CDR3 sequences listed, around 20% were seen once. The template was genomic DNA from peripheral blood, not RNA. This specimen comes from a study of T cell repertoires in aging, cancer and after chemotherapy. Looking at the study overall: Pre- and post-chemotherapy samples were paired from glioblastoma patients treated with temozolomide-based therapy.

Overall study findings and caveats: These repertoire data do not allow conclusions about immunological memory after chemotherapy. Rebound thymic output was suggested by rising median generation probability during chemotherapy in each cancer cohort.

The chain links TRBV4-2 to TRBJ1-4, with D possibly matching TRBD1 (6 bases). This receptor was obtained from a human donor with a solid tumor. The sample consisted of blood. Written as DNA, the CDR3 is TGTGCCAGCAGCCAAGCCCCGGGGGCGGGGGATGAAAAACTGTTTTTT. This translates into CASSQAPGAGDEKLFF.